The source of this T cell receptor (beta chain) is a study of T cells in Graves' hyperthyroidism and ophthalmopathy. Orbital computed tomography and thyroid ultrasound, together with serum TRAb and thyroxine and clinical symptoms, were used for diagnoses. PBMCs came from around 10 ml fresh peripheral blood. Researchers amplified the TCR beta CDR3 regions from RNA transcripts. HTBI primers were used for first-round RT-PCR of the TCR CDR3. From the multiplex PCR reads, TCRdb called clonotypes with MiXCR, one entry per CDR3 protein. This table has fewer than 550,000 distinct CDR3 sequences, around 14% appearing once. This CDR3 spans 14 amino acids. Germline CDR1 reads MNHEY; CDR2 reads SMNVEV (reference sequence). V was cut by 5 bases and J by 2 bases, with 13 bases left in between. This clonotype was seen many times.

Sequences were obtained from blood. The TCR was taken from a woman aged 18-35 years with Graves' hyperthyroidism. V gene TRBV27 combines with J gene TRBJ2-7; D may correspond to TRBD1 or TRBD2 (7 bases each). CDR3 in DNA: TGTGCCAGCAGTCCCAGGGGGGGTACCTACGAGCAGTACTTC. Translation: CASSPRGGTYEQYF.